This T cell receptor beta chain was documented in a study of T cell responses to AZD1222 COVID-19 vaccine. Findings and limits, study-wide: The peak T cell response came first, and repertoires were sampled only after it.

TCRdb's copy holds only in-frame clones and misses some; the assay was immunoSEQ multiplex PCR. The data contain approximately 180,000 clones, 75% to 95% of them seen just once; the ten biggest clones take up about 2.6%. Remarks on this clone: Its matching antigen is unknown.

With 3 bases removed from V and 2 bases from J, the gap between germline ends came to 8 bases. CDR3 length equals 15 residues. The germline V gene has CDR1 KGHSH and CDR2 LQKENI. The specimen comprised peripheral blood, sampled on day 0 of AZD1222 vaccination. The chain joins TRBV18 to TRBJ2-6; either TRBD1 or TRBD2 may supply D (5 bases each). This receptor was identified in an adult in good health. The CDR3 reads CASSPVGAGANVLTF. The CDR3 nucleotides read TGTGCCAGCTCACCGGTGGGGGCTGGGGCCAACGTCCTGACTTTC.